The 19 T cell receptor beta chains given below trace back to one sample, sequenced in a study of shared clonotypes between healthy human individuals. Naive CD8 cells were CD45RO-negative, positively selected for CCR7, excluding terminally differentiated effector memory CD45RA+ cells. Clones were read by immunoSEQ multiplex PCR, and TCRdb kept only the in-frame ones, dropping some. The repertoire holds some 2.1 million clones, around 93% seen once, with about 1.7% in the top ten. Sequencing used naive CD8+ T cells from PBMCs. Every receptor here comes from a man between 18 and 35 years old in good health. Some clones in this sample may be carry-over from other donors' samples.

V usage is TRBV19 and J usage is TRBJ1-1; weak D call: TRBD1 (5 bases). V lost 5 bases, J lost 6 bases, and 16 bases lay in between. Germline V gene lookup returns CDR1 LNHDA and CDR2 SQIVND (reference sequence). This CDR3 has 14 amino acids. The CDR3 reads CASSLGTGTAEAFF. The DNA for the CDR3 is TGTGCCAGTAGTCTCGGGACGGGAACGGCTGAAGCTTTCTTT.

V is TRBV4-3 and J is TRBJ1-1, with D possibly TRBD1 on 5 matching bases. The germline V and J ends were trimmed by 6 bases and 3 bases, with 11 bases remaining between them. The CDR3 runs to 13 residues. Germline V gives CDR1 LGHNA, CDR2 YSLEER. The DNA of the CDR3 is TGCGCCAGCAGTCCAGGGTTGTACACTGAAGCTTTCTTT. Amino acid sequence: CASSPGLYTEAFF.

The chain links TRBV9 to TRBJ2-7; TRBD2 agrees at 8 bases. CDR1 and CDR2 (germline): SGDLS, YYNGEE. The trim removed 2 bases at V and 3 bases at J, leaving 7 bases unmatched. This CDR3 is 15 amino acids long. CDR3 amino acids: CASSVSGGTYYEQYF. The CDR3 nucleotides read TGTGCCAGCAGCGTTTCGGGAGGGACTTACTACGAGCAGTACTTC.

As for this clone: This same CDR3 is encoded by further DNA sequences in the sample. The rearrangement joins TRBV7-9 to TRBJ2-7, with D uncertain. Looked up from germline, CDR1 is SEHNR and CDR2 is FQNEAQ (reference sequence). V dropped 3 bases and J dropped 5 bases, with 8 bases sitting between them. This CDR3 region has 12 residues. CDR3 amino acids: CASSLASHEQYF. The CDR3 DNA is TGTGCCAGCAGCTTGGCCAGCCACGAGCAGTACTTC.

The chain joins TRBV19 to TRBJ1-2; D is undetermined. Germline CDR1 and CDR2: LNHDA and SQIVND (reference sequence). Trimming removed 7 bases from V and 2 bases from J, with 17 bases in between. The CDR3 length is 15 residues. The CDR3 DNA sequence: TGTGCCAGTACCCCCCCGAGGAGGACCAACTATGGCTACACCTTC. Translating gives CASTPPRRTNYGYTF.

The rearrangement uses TRBV5-8 and TRBJ2-4; 9 positions match TRBD2. The germline gives CDR1 SGHTS, CDR2 YDEGEE. Losses at the gene ends were 4 bases for V and 1 base for J; bases not matched to a gene: 9. This CDR3 spans 17 amino acids. CDR3 bases: TGTGCCAGCAGCCCCGGTGTAGCGGGAGTGGCCAAAAACATTCAGTACTTC. It specifies CASSPGVAGVAKNIQYF. The full variable domain, with the rest looked up from reference TRBV5-8 and TRBJ2-4, is EAGVTQSPTHLIKTRGQQATLRCSPISGHTSVYWYQQALGLGLQFLLWYDEGEERNRGNFPPRFSGRQFPNYSSELNVNALELEDSALYLCASSPGVAGVAKNIQYFGAGTRLSVL.

CDR3 amino acids: CASSRFEGGSFQETQYF. CDR3 in DNA: TGTGCCAGCAGCAGGTTCGAGGGGGGGTCTTTTCAAGAGACCCAGTACTTC. The chain employs TRBV21-1 and TRBJ2-5; the table's TRBD2 call for D was not verified on the DNA. TRBV21-1 is a pseudogene. This CDR3 contains 17 residues.

The CDR3 DNA sequence: TGTGCCAGCAAACCGCGACTAGCGGTCCTCTTGAGCTCCTACGAGCAGTACTTC. Translated, it gives CASKPRLAVLLSSYEQYF. J is TRBJ2-7 and V is TRBV27; 9 nucleotides agree with TRBD2. The V segment lost 7 bases and the J segment 0 bases; nucleotides outside the gene matches: 16. Germline lookup yields CDR1 MNHEY and CDR2 SMNVEV (reference sequence). The CDR3 consists of 18 residues.

CDR3 nucleotides: TGTGCCAATCCTGAGGGTTCCGGCAATCAGCCCCAGCATTTT. This codes for CANPEGSGNQPQHF. V and J are TRBV27 and TRBJ1-5, with unresolved D. The ends were cut back, 10 bases at V and 2 bases at J, with 15 bases in the middle. This CDR3 is built from 14 residues. CDR1 and CDR2 from the germline V gene are MNHEY and SMNVEV (reference sequence).

The chain joins TRBV6-1 to TRBJ1-5, with D possibly being TRBD1 (5 bases). CDR3 length: 14 amino acids. The germline V gene encodes CDR1 MNHNS and CDR2 SASEGT. V was trimmed by 5 bases and J by 3 bases, leaving 11 bases between them. This CDR3 reads CASSTWGFNQPQHF. The CDR3 nucleotides are TGTGCCAGCAGTACGTGGGGGTTCAATCAGCCCCAGCATTTT.

The rearrangement links TRBV28 to TRBJ2-7; D may be TRBD2 (6 bases). This CDR3 comprises 15 residues. Germline loops: CDR1 MDHEN, CDR2 SYDVKM. V dropped 1 base and J dropped 3 bases, with 13 bases sitting between them. The CDR3 spells CASSLYAGGIYEQYF. The CDR3 DNA sequence: TGTGCCAGCAGTTTATACGCTGGAGGGATCTACGAGCAGTACTTC.

The chain couples TRBV27 to TRBJ1-1; D ambiguous. V was cut by 2 bases and J by 0 bases, with 13 bases left in between. The CDR3 runs 16 residues. CDR1 MNHEY and CDR2 SMNVEV come from the germline V gene (reference sequence). The CDR3 spells CASSLTGGLLNTEAFF. CDR3 nucleotide sequence: TGTGCCAGCAGTTTAACCGGAGGTTTATTGAACACTGAAGCTTTCTTT.

The chain combines TRBV15 with TRBJ1-3, with D perhaps TRBD1 (6 bases). Germline V gives CDR1 LNHNV, CDR2 YYDKDF (reference sequence). There are 15 residues in the CDR3. Trimming took off 3 bases at V and 9 bases at J, with 18 bases between the two ends. CDR3 sequence: CATSSLQGLSATIYF. DNA of the CDR3: TGTGCCACCAGCAGCCTCCAGGGGTTATCGGCCACCATATATTTT.

This rearrangement joins TRBV27 to TRBJ1-5; D ambiguous. Germline CDR1 and CDR2: MNHEY and SMNVEV (reference sequence). The CDR3 has 13 residues. Trimming removed 5 bases from V and 4 bases from J, with 9 bases in between. CDR3 nucleotides: TGTGCCAGCAGTGAGACGAGGAATCAGCCCCAGCATTTT. Residues: CASSETRNQPQHF.

This rearrangement joins TRBV7-9 to TRBJ2-7; 12 bases map to TRBD2. Germline CDR1 is SEHNR and CDR2 is FQNEAQ (reference sequence). V was pared by 5 bases and J by 0 bases, with 8 bases of the junction left unmatched. This CDR3 contains 17 residues. Here the CDR3 reads CASSSGLAGLSSYEQYF. The CDR3 DNA sequence: TGTGCCAGCAGCAGCGGACTAGCGGGACTTTCCTCCTACGAGCAGTACTTC.

The V call is TRBV7-6, the J call TRBJ1-2; 10 nucleotides align to TRBD1. The trim removed 5 bases at V and 8 bases at J, leaving 8 bases unmatched. CDR1 SGHVS and CDR2 FNYEAQ come from the germline V gene. The CDR3 runs 14 residues. The chain's CDR3 is CASSATGTGDGYTF. The CDR3 DNA sequence: TGTGCCAGCAGCGCAACCGGGACAGGGGACGGCTACACCTTC. Filled out from reference TRBV7-6 and TRBJ1-2, the complete variable domain reads GAGVSQSPRYKVTKRGQDVALRCDPISGHVSLYWYRQALGQGPEFLTYFNYEAQQDKSGLPNDRFSAERPEGSISTLTIQRTEQRDSAMYRCASSATGTGDGYTFGSGTRLTVV.

Regarding this clone: The sample holds other DNA sequences that translate to the same CDR3. The chain is built from TRBV27 and TRBJ2-1; D may be TRBD1 or TRBD2 (5 bases each). V was shortened by 3 bases and J by 6 bases, with 9 bases between the two germline ends. The germline V gene encodes CDR1 MNHEY and CDR2 SMNVEV (reference sequence). The CDR3 loop spans 13 amino acids. For the CDR3, the DNA is TGTGCCAGCAGTTTGTTGGGACCCAATGAGCAGTTCTTC. This codes for CASSLLGPNEQFF.

This chain connects TRBV7-9 to TRBJ2-1; TRBD2 agrees at 13 bases. There are 16 residues in the CDR3. V was pared by 4 bases and J by 4 bases, with 4 bases of the junction left unmatched. Germline CDR1 is SEHNR and CDR2 is FQNEAQ (reference sequence). The CDR3 nucleotides are TGTGCCAGCAGCTCGTCACTAGCGGGGGGGTACAATGAGCAGTTCTTC. Translation: CASSSSLAGGYNEQFF.

This clone appeared once. The V and J genes are TRBV7-8 and TRBJ2-1, with 8 bases that match TRBD2. Trimming at V came to 1 base and at J to 8 bases, leaving 10 bases not matched to a gene. Looked up from germline, CDR1 is SGHVS and CDR2 is FQNEAQ. The CDR3 loop spans 16 amino acids. CDR3 nucleotides: TGTGCCAGCAGCTTAGTAGTACTAGCGGCGGCTGATGAGCAGTTCTTC. Translation: CASSLVVLAAADEQFF. Looking up the rest from reference TRBV7-8 and TRBJ2-1 gives the full variable domain: GAGVSQSPRYKVAKRGQDVALRCDPISGHVSLFWYQQALGQGPEFLTYFQNEAQLDKSGLPSDRFFAERPEGSVSTLKIQRTQQEDSAVYLCASSLVVLAAADEQFFGPGTRLTVL.